The 12 T cell receptor beta chains reported below all come from one sample, sequenced in a study of T cell responses to AZD1222 COVID-19 vaccine. Only in-frame clones appear in the TCRdb table, and some are missing; sequencing was by immunoSEQ multiplex PCR. The table records 100,000 to 110,000 clones, approximately 87% of them present only once. This specimen consisted of peripheral blood, obtained on day 0 of MenACWY control vaccination. The receptors stem from an adult in good health.

This chain links TRBV27 with TRBJ2-5; the match to TRBD2 covers 9 bases. The V segment lost 3 bases and the J segment 5 bases; nucleotides outside the gene matches: 7. The CDR3 has 15 amino acids. Germline V CDR1 and CDR2: MNHEY, SMNVEV (reference sequence). The CDR3 region is CASSFLAGVRETQYF. The DNA for the CDR3 is TGTGCCAGCAGTTTTTTAGCGGGAGTCCGGGAGACCCAGTACTTC.

The rearrangement uses TRBV4-2 and TRBJ2-2, with 12 bases that match TRBD2. In germline, CDR1 is LGHNA, CDR2 YNFKEQ. This CDR3 has 15 amino acids. V lost 4 bases and J lost 6; bases outside the gene matches: 3. CDR3 loop: CASSPLAGGAGELFF. In DNA, the CDR3 is TGTGCCAGCAGCCCACTAGCGGGGGGCGCCGGGGAGCTGTTTTTT.

The V gene is TRBV4-3, the J gene TRBJ2-3; D may be TRBD1 (6 bases). The CDR3 is 15 amino acids. The V end lost 4 bases, the J end lost 3 bases, and 14 bases lay between the germline ends. Per the germline V gene, CDR1 is LGHNA and CDR2 is YSLEER. This chain's CDR3 is CASSPQDSRTDTQYF. In nucleotides, the CDR3 is TGCGCCAGCAGCCCCCAGGACAGTCGGACAGATACGCAGTATTTT.

The chain joins TRBV30 to TRBJ1-5, with D possibly TRBD1 on 6 matching bases. Trimming left V 4 bases short and J 2 bases short, with 9 bases between. CDR3 length: 13 residues. Germline V gene data show CDR1 as GTSNPN and CDR2 as SVGIG (reference sequence). The CDR3 nucleotides read TGTGCCTGGACAGGGGCTGGCAATCAGCCCCAGCATTTT. Its protein product is CAWTGAGNQPQHF.

In this sample, this clone turned up once. The V gene is TRBV28, the J gene TRBJ1-1; D unresolved. Germline V gene sequence: CDR1 MDHEN, CDR2 SYDVKM. Between the trimmed V and J ends, which lost 8 bases and 0 bases, there was a span of 7 bases. The CDR3 has 12 residues. CDR3 sequence (DNA): TGTGCCAGCGAGCAGATGAACACTGAAGCTTTCTTT. This gives the protein CASEQMNTEAFF.

The genes are TRBV7-9 and TRBJ2-2; 7 positions agree with TRBD1. J was trimmed by 4 bases and V by 5 bases; bases with no gene match: 16. Germline lookup yields CDR1 SEHNR and CDR2 FQNEAQ (reference sequence). The CDR3 is made up of 18 amino acids. The DNA of the CDR3 is TGTGCCAGCAGCCCACCTGGGCCCCTAGGGACAGCCACCGGGGAGCTGTTTTTT. It specifies CASSPPGPLGTATGELFF.

The rearrangement uses TRBV7-2 and TRBJ2-2, with 10 bases that match TRBD1. This CDR3 spans 17 amino acids. The V gene end was trimmed by 6 bases and the J gene end by 1 base; junction bases not matched to a gene: 8. Germline CDR1 reads SGHTA; CDR2 reads FQGNSA. Here the CDR3 DNA reads TGTGCCAGCAGGCGGGGACAGGGGCGTCGGAACACCGGGGAGCTGTTTTTT. Protein product: CASRRGQGRRNTGELFF.

The chain joins TRBV28 to TRBJ2-5; 7 bases match TRBD2. Germline CDR1 MDHEN, CDR2 SYDVKM. The CDR3 is 13 residues long. V lost 6 bases and J lost 2; bases outside the gene matches: 3. The CDR3 sequence: CASSSGAQETQYF. CDR3 DNA sequence: TGTGCCAGCAGCAGCGGGGCTCAAGAGACCCAGTACTTC.

This sequence joins TRBV5-4 and TRBJ2-2, with TRBD2 matching over 8 bases. The CDR3 contains 16 residues. Germline V gives CDR1 SGHNT, CDR2 YYREEE (reference sequence). Losses at the gene ends were 0 bases for V and 1 base for J; bases not matched to a gene: 2. CDR3 coding DNA: TGTGCCAGCAGCTTGGGACGGGGGGGGAACACCGGGGAGCTGTTTTTT. Residues: CASSLGRGGNTGELFF.

The rearrangement links TRBV24-1 to TRBJ1-2; D unclear. The CDR3 covers 14 residues. Germline CDR1 KGHDR, CDR2 SFDVKD. Trimming removed 1 base at V and 4 bases at J, with 9 bases between. CDR3 nucleotides: TGTGCCACCAGTGATTTAGACGGGCGCTATGGCTACACCTTC. Translated: CATSDLDGRYGYTF.

This clone has just one count. The chain joins TRBV10-3 to TRBJ1-2, with 9 bases fitting TRBD1. The germline V gene has CDR1 ENHRY and CDR2 SYGVKD. The CDR3 is 18 residues long. V gave up 3 bases and J gave up 5 bases; unmatched junction bases: 16. This CDR3 reads CAISDNAGTGIKPYGYTF. CDR3 DNA sequence: TGTGCCATCAGTGACAATGCCGGGACAGGGATTAAACCGTATGGCTACACCTTC.

This clone has just one count. The chain recombines TRBV4-3 with TRBJ1-5; 9 bases fit TRBD1. With 3 bases clipped from V and 0 bases from J, the junction kept 6 bases outside the gene matches. The CDR3 runs to 17 residues. Germline loops: CDR1 LGHNA, CDR2 YSLEER. CDR3 bases: TGCGCCAGCAGCCAGGGGACAGGGTCGGGTAGCAATCAGCCCCAGCATTTT. Its translation is CASSQGTGSGSNQPQHF.